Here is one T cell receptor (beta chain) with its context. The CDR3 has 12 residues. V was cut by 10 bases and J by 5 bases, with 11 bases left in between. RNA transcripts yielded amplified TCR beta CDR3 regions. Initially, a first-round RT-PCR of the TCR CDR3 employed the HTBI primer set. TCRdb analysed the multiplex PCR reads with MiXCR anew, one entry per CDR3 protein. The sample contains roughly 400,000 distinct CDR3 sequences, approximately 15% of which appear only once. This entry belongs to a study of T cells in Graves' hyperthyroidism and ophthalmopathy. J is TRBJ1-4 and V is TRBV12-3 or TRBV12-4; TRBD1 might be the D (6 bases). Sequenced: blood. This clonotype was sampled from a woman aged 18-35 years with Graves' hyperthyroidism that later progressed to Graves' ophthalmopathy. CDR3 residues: CAIDQGNEKLFF. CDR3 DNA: TGTGCCATCGATCAGGGGAATGAAAAACTGTTTTTT.